The TCR beta chain under discussion was sequenced for a study of OX40 agonist ivuxolimab in advanced cancers. This CDR3 has 15 residues. V dropped 3 bases and J dropped 7; count of bases not matched to a gene: 9. CDR1 is KGHSH and CDR2 is LQKENI in the germline V gene. The method was immunoSEQ multiplex PCR; TCRdb's version includes in-frame clones alone and lacks a portion of them. The table has 71,000 or so clones, around 81% seen once. This sequence was found in an adult with an advanced solid tumor such as melanoma, head and neck, liver or kidney cancer. This specimen consisted of CD4+ or CD8+ T cells sorted from blood, obtained in a trial of the OX40 agonist ivuxolimab. The rearrangement links TRBV18 to TRBJ2-7; TRBD1 matches at 10 bases. The CDR3 sequence is CASSPSTGGEREQYF. In DNA, the CDR3 is TGTGCCAGCTCACCTTCGACAGGGGGCGAGAGGGAGCAGTACTTC.